A single sample is the source of the 12 T cell receptor beta chains below, sequenced in a study of blood T cells in healthy people across ages. PCR was performed a second time for 7 to 11 cycles using a sample-barcoded 5' primer and a J-beta primer mix. TCRdb reprocessed the 5' RACE reads via MiXCR and lists one record per CDR3 protein. Here the sample spans hundreds of thousands of distinct CDR3 sequences, roughly 20% being singletons. The specimen sequenced was blood. The receptors were sampled from a man aged 70 or older in good health.

There are many counts of this clonotype. The chain joins TRBV6-2 or TRBV6-3 to TRBJ1-2, with a tentative D call TRBD1 (6 bases). The CDR3 covers 13 residues. V was cut by 7 bases and J by 8 bases, with 17 bases left in between. The germline CDR1 and CDR2 sequences are MNHEY and SVGEGT. The CDR3: CASTMTGIRGYTF. The DNA of the CDR3 is TGTGCCAGCACCATGACAGGTATCCGCGGCTACACCTTC.

This clonotype appeared a few times. CDR3 nucleotide sequence: TGTGCCAGCAGTTACCTCAGCCCGAGCTCTGGGGCCAACGTCCTGACTTTC. Encoded protein: CASSYLSPSSGANVLTF. The gene calls are TRBV6-5 and TRBJ2-6; the D is unclear. The CDR3 spans 17 residues. From germline, CDR1 is MNHEY and CDR2 SVGAGI. V dropped 2 bases and J dropped 0 bases, with 11 bases sitting between them.

This chain uses TRBV13 with TRBJ2-7; 9 nucleotides match TRBD2. J was trimmed by 3 bases and V by 2 bases; bases with no gene match: 5. The CDR3 is 15 amino acids. Germline values: CDR1 PRHDT, CDR2 FYEKMQ (reference sequence). The CDR3 here is CASSLSASGNYEQYF. The CDR3 bases are TGTGCCAGCAGCTTATCGGCTAGCGGGAACTACGAGCAGTACTTC.

This rearrangement joins TRBV30 to TRBJ2-1, with TRBD2 as a possible D gene (7 bases). This CDR3 contains 14 residues. Trimming pared 7 bases from V and 6 bases from J, leaving 19 bases between. Germline V gene sequence: CDR1 GTSNPN, CDR2 SVGIG (reference sequence). CDR3 loop: CAFGAGAGINEQFF. CDR3 bases: TGTGCCTTCGGGGCGGGGGCCGGCATCAATGAGCAGTTCTTC. The full variable domain, in which reference TRBV30 and TRBJ2-1 provide the parts outside the CDR3, is SQTIHQWPATLVQPVGSPLSLECTVEGTSNPNLYWYRQAAGRGLQLLFYSVGIGQISSEVPQNLSASRPQDRQFILSSKKLLLSDSGFYLCAFGAGAGINEQFFGPGTRLTVL.

This clonotype was observed at least ten times. The gene calls are TRBV29-1 and TRBJ2-5; possibly TRBD2 for D (5 bases). From germline, CDR1 is SQVTM and CDR2 ANQGSEA. This CDR3 region has 11 residues. V dropped 7 bases and J dropped 4 bases, with 10 bases sitting between them. CDR3 in DNA: TGCAGCGCAGTCCGGGGAGAGACCCAGTACTTC. Translated: CSAVRGETQYF.

The chain employs TRBV12-3 or TRBV12-4 and TRBJ1-6; tentatively, D is TRBD1 (5 bases). The CDR3 loop spans 15 amino acids. V was cut by 6 bases and J by 10 bases, with 19 bases left in between. CDR3 sequence (DNA): TGTGCCAGCAGGGGCTTGGGTGGGGCGCTGTCACCCCTCCACTTT. Amino acids: CASRGLGGALSPLHF.

Details on this clonotype: In this CDR3 the conserved last residue, phenylalanine or tryptophan, is missing, so a read error is likely. This chain joins TRBV6-2 or TRBV6-3 and TRBJ1-1; D might be TRBD1 (5 bases). Trimming pared 5 bases from V and 5 bases from J, leaving 18 bases between. The germline V gene has CDR1 MNHEY and CDR2 SVGEGT. This CDR3 spans 15 amino acids. The DNA for the CDR3 is TGTGCCAGCAGTCTACAACCCGGGACGGGAACTGAAGCTTTCCTT. It codes for CASSLQPGTGTEAFL.

This rearrangement joins TRBV7-9 to TRBJ2-3; 8 bases agree with TRBD2. Trimming cost V 5 bases and J 3 bases; bases outside gene matches: 13. This CDR3 spans 17 amino acids. CDR1 and CDR2 from the germline V gene are SEHNR and FQNEAQ (reference sequence). CDR3 loop: CASSPAGGSVVTDTQYF. The CDR3 DNA follows: TGTGCCAGCAGCCCTGCGGGGGGCTCGGTCGTTACAGATACGCAGTATTTT.

This clonotype was found a few times. J is TRBJ2-5 and V is TRBV15; D could derive from TRBD1 or TRBD2 (5 bases each). CDR1 is LNHNV, CDR2 YYDKDF, per germline (reference sequence). CDR3 length equals 15 residues. The ends were cut back, 4 bases at V and 1 base at J, with 13 bases in the middle. The CDR3 loop is CATSTLGTTQETQYF. CDR3 in DNA: TGTGCCACCAGCACCCTAGGGACCACCCAAGAGACCCAGTACTTC.

This chain uses TRBV14 with TRBJ2-5, with 16 bases that match TRBD2. With the DNA end fitting TRBJ2-1 better, the J assignment may be wrong. CDR1 is SGHDN and CDR2 is FVKESK in the germline V gene. This CDR3 region has 20 residues. CDR3 sequence (DNA): TGTGCCAGCAGCCAATCGGGACTAGCGGGAGGGAGGGAACTCGACAATGAGCAGTTCTTC. Amino acid sequence: CASSQSGLAGGRELDNEQFF.

The chain couples TRBV20-1 to TRBJ1-5, with D tentatively TRBD1 (5 bases). Germline V gene lookup returns CDR1 DFQATT and CDR2 SNEGSKA (reference sequence). Trimming shortened V by 0 bases and J by 2 bases, and 11 bases separated the two germline ends. The CDR3 has 15 residues. CDR3 protein: CSARDLGGGNQPQHF. CDR3 in DNA: TGCAGTGCTAGAGATTTGGGAGGGGGCAATCAGCCCCAGCATTTT.

This clonotype was counted a few times. V is TRBV20-1 and J is TRBJ2-5, with D possibly being TRBD2 (6 bases). The V end lost 6 bases, the J end lost 2 bases, and 16 bases lay between the germline ends. CDR1 is DFQATT, CDR2 SNEGSKA, per germline (reference sequence). The CDR3 consists of 14 residues. The CDR3 bases are TGCAGTGCCCTCCCCACTAGCCCACAAGAGACCCAGTACTTC. Protein sequence: CSALPTSPQETQYF.